Ten or more counts support the clone carrying this TCR beta chain. Its antigen is unknown. This sample was included in a study of T-cell reconstitution after alpha-beta-depleted transplantation in children. Regarding the study as a whole: Roughly two months post-transplant, alpha-beta T cells reportedly originated from several hundred graft clones that had expanded. T-cell numbers and diversity, one year after transplant, stemmed largely from T cells that were newly produced. At day 60, the high TCRbeta diversity found in some patients originated from recipient T cells and thymic progenitors that had survived.

The TCRbeta library was prepared with unique molecular identifiers. TCRdb re-analysed the PCR reads in MiXCR, keeping a single row per CDR3 protein. The table includes approximately 500,000 distinct CDR3 sequences, about 10% detected once. Germline V gene data show CDR1 as SGHTA and CDR2 as FQGNSA. V was pared by 0 bases and J by 4 bases, with 11 bases of the junction left unmatched. The CDR3 extends over 19 amino acids. The specimen comprised PBMCs, sampled before TCRalphabeta/CD19-depleted stem cell transplant. The clonotype comes from a child younger than 10 with inherited bone marrow failure, due to receive a stem cell transplant. The chain links TRBV7-2 to TRBJ2-1; TRBD2 matches 11 bases. CDR3 protein: CASSLAWGGLAGQYNEQFF. CDR3 bases: TGTGCCAGCAGCTTAGCTTGGGGCGGACTAGCGGGTCAGTACAATGAGCAGTTCTTC.